This T cell receptor (beta chain) was recorded in a study of cytomegalovirus exposure and HLA in healthy donors. General observations from the study: Among immune exposure information, only CMV serostatus was available. An analysis was carried out later, and it reportedly showed fewer N-insertions in an Asian-associated ancestry cluster than the approximately 660-donor mean. Most TCRs appeared rarely, but some public TCRs recurred in many donors. Some V segments, TRBV6-2 and TRBV6-3 among them, were indistinguishable and were therefore excluded.

This clone was picked up a small number of times. What it binds is not known. The CDR3 loop spans 15 amino acids. Between the trimmed V and J ends, which lost 0 bases and 3 bases, there was a span of 9 bases. In germline, CDR1 is SGHNT, CDR2 YYREEE (reference sequence). PCR employed 60 Vbeta and 13 Jbeta primers. Assay used: immunoSEQ multiplex PCR; TCRdb lists only in-frame clones, some missing. There are 60,000 to 70,000 clones in the sample; less than 75% occur only once, and around 27% lies in the top ten. This clonotype originated in a man aged 45-60 years in good health and CMV-seropositive. This sequence joins TRBV5-4 and TRBJ1-4; the D is unclear. The sample comprised PBMCs. This CDR3 is CASSLGAGSNEKLFF. The CDR3 region has the DNA TGTGCCAGCAGCTTGGGGGCAGGCTCTAATGAAAAACTGTTTTTT. Drawing the rest from reference TRBV5-4 and TRBJ1-4, the complete variable domain is ETGVTQSPTHLIKTRGQQVTLRCSSQSGHNTVSWYQQALGQGPQFIFQYYREEENGRGNFPPRFSGLQFPNYSSELNVNALELDDSALYLCASSLGAGSNEKLFFGSGTQLSVL.